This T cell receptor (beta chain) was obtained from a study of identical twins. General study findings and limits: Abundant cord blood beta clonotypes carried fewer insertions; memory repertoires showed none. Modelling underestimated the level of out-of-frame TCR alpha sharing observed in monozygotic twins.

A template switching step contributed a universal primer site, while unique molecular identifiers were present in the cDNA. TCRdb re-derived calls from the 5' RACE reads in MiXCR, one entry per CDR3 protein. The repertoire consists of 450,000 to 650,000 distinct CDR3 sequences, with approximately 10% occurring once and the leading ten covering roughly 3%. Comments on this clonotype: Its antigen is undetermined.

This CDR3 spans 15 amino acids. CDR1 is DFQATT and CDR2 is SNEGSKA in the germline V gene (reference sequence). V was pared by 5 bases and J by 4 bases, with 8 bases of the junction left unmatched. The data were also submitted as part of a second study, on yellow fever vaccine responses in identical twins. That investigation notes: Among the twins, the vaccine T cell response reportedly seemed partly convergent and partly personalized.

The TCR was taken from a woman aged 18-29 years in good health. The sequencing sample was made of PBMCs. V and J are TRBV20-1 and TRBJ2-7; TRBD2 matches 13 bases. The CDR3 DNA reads TGCAGTGCTGCCCTCGGGACTAGCGGGATTTACGAGCAGTACTTC. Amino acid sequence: CSAALGTSGIYEQYF.